These 9 T cell receptor beta chains share one sample of origin, sequenced in a study of blood T cell repertoires in COVID-19. Only in-frame clones appear in the TCRdb table, and some are missing; sequencing was by immunoSEQ multiplex PCR. Of fewer than 80,000 clones listed, approximately 86% are singletons. The sequenced sample was peripheral blood. The source of these receptors is a man in his sixties or seventies with acute or convalescent COVID-19.

The chain joins TRBV28 to TRBJ2-5, with 7 bases fitting TRBD1. Trimming took 5 bases from V and 14 from J; bases not matched to a gene: 11. The CDR3 is 12 amino acids. From germline, CDR1 is MDHEN and CDR2 SYDVKM. CDR3 nucleotide sequence: TGTGCCAGCAGTAATCTCAAGGGACAGTCATACTTC. As protein: CASSNLKGQSYF.

The chain has TRBV5-1 and TRBJ1-4, with 11 bases aligning to TRBD1. CDR3 length: 15 amino acids. The germline V gene encodes CDR1 SGHRS and CDR2 YFSETQ. J lost 4 bases, V lost 8 bases, and 7 bases had no gene match. The CDR3 DNA is TGCGCCAGTACAGGACAGGGGGCATTTAATGAAAAACTGTTTTTT. As protein: CASTGQGAFNEKLFF.

The chain recombines TRBV5-4 with TRBJ1-2; possibly TRBD1 for D (6 bases). Germline V CDR1 and CDR2: SGHNT, YYREEE (reference sequence). The CDR3 is 15 residues long. V lost 0 bases and J lost 4, with 13 bases in between. The CDR3 loop reads CASSLDGGRGYGYTF. The DNA of the CDR3 is TGTGCCAGCAGCTTGGATGGGGGCCGTGGCTATGGCTACACCTTC.

The J gene is TRBJ2-7, the V gene TRBV11-3, with TRBD2 identical over 8 bases. This CDR3 is built from 14 residues. Germline V gene sequence: CDR1 SGHNT, CDR2 YENEEA. V was clipped by 5 bases and J by 2 bases; unmatched bases: 5. CDR3 loop: CASSPSGRPYEQYF. CDR3 DNA sequence: TGTGCCAGCAGCCCGAGCGGGAGACCCTACGAGCAGTACTTC. The full variable domain, rest sourced from reference TRBV11-3 and TRBJ2-7, is EAGVVQSPRYKIIEKKQPVAFWCNPISGHNTLYWYLQNLGQGPELLIRYENEEAVDDSQLPKDRFSAERLKGVDSTLKIQPAELGDSAVYLCASSPSGRPYEQYFGPGTRLTVT.

The chain is built from TRBV10-3 and TRBJ2-7; TRBD2 agrees at 8 bases. The length of the CDR3 is 15 residues. V dropped 3 bases and J dropped 2; count of bases not matched to a gene: 6. Germline CDR1 reads ENHRY; CDR2 reads SYGVKD. The CDR3 spells CAISDLLAATYEQYF. The CDR3 DNA is TGTGCCATCAGTGATCTACTAGCGGCGACCTACGAGCAGTACTTC.

This chain joins TRBV27 and TRBJ1-3; TRBD1 agrees at 7 bases. Per germline, CDR1 MNHEY and CDR2 SMNVEV (reference sequence). The V gene end was trimmed by 10 bases and the J gene end by 0 bases; junction bases not matched to a gene: 15. This CDR3 is 17 amino acids long. The CDR3 sequence is CAILPRPRDSSGNTIYF. In DNA, the CDR3 is TGTGCCATCCTACCAAGACCTCGGGACAGCTCTGGAAACACCATATATTTT.

V usage is TRBV15 and J usage is TRBJ2-5; no reliable D call. V was clipped by 5 bases and J by 4 bases, with 11 bases between them. Germline CDR1 and CDR2: LNHNV and YYDKDF (reference sequence). There are 13 residues in the CDR3. CDR3 bases: TGTGCCACCAGCCCAAAGAGTACAGAGACCCAGTACTTC. This translates into CATSPKSTETQYF.

This clone was detected a few times. This chain links TRBV4-2 with TRBJ1-1; a weak D match, TRBD1 (6 bases). Trimming shortened V by 4 bases and J by 0 bases, and 12 bases separated the two germline ends. The V gene's germline CDR1 is LGHNA and CDR2 YNFKEQ. The CDR3 covers 15 residues. DNA of the CDR3: TGTGCCAGCAGCCCGACAGGTGACCTGAACACTGAAGCTTTCTTT. Translation: CASSPTGDLNTEAFF.

The chain employs TRBV3-1 (or the pseudogene TRBV3-2) and TRBJ2-7; 7 positions match TRBD2. Germline trimming cut 0 bases from V and 2 bases from J; bases unmatched to any gene: 10. The V gene's germline CDR1 is LGHDT and CDR2 YNNKEL (reference sequence). This CDR3 contains 17 residues. CDR3 region: CASSQDPWGGTTYEQYF. CDR3 sequence (DNA): TGTGCCAGCAGCCAAGATCCTTGGGGGGGAACTACCTACGAGCAGTACTTC.